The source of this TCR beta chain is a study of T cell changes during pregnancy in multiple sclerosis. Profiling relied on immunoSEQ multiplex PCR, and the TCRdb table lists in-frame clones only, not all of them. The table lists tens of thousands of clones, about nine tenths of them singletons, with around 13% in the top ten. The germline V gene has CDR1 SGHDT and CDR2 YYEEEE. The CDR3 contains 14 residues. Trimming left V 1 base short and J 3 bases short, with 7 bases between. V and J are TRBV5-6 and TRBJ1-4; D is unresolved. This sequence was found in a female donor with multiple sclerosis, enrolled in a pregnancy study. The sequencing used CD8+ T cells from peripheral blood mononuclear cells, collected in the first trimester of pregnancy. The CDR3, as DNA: TGTGCCAGCAGCTTGATGTCCTCTAATGAAAAACTGTTTTTT. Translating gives CASSLMSSNEKLFF. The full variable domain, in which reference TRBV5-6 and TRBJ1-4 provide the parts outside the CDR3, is DAGVTQSPTHLIKTRGQQVTLRCSPKSGHDTVSWYQQALGQGPQFIFQYYEEEERQRGNFPDRFSGHQFPNYSSELNVNALLLGDSALYLCASSLMSSNEKLFFGSGTQLSVL.